These T cell receptor beta chains were read from a single sample in a study of T cell responses to AZD1222 COVID-19 vaccine. Clones were read by immunoSEQ multiplex PCR, and TCRdb kept only the in-frame ones, dropping some. This table holds about 39,000 clones, about 91% found once. Sequenced material: peripheral blood, taken 28 days after the second AZD1222 dose. Receptors were obtained from an adult who received the AZD1222 COVID-19 vaccine. The CDR3 runs from the conserved cysteine through the conserved F or W. D genes are given only for firm matches. The size entry is marked missing in some rows and otherwise reads once, few, many or a size class.

d_call: NA; j_call: TRBJ1-6; clone_size: NA; v_call: TRBV7-2; cdr3_aa: CASSYTGNNSPLHF; cdr3_nt: TGTGCCAGCAGCTATACAGGGAATAATTCACCCCTCCACTTT
d_call: NA; j_call: TRBJ1-6; clone_size: NA; v_call: TRBV2; cdr3_aa: CASRREPNSPLHF; cdr3_nt: TGTGCCAGCAGACGGGAGCCCAATTCACCCCTCCACTTT
d_call: NA; j_call: TRBJ2-1; clone_size: NA; v_call: TRBV21-1; cdr3_aa: CASSKRTSGRRDEQFF; cdr3_nt: TGTGCCAGCAGCAAGCGGACTAGCGGGAGAAGGGATGAGCAGTTCTTC
d_call: TRBD1; j_call: TRBJ1-6; clone_size: once; v_call: TRBV7-9; cdr3_aa: CASSRTGGGHNSPLHF; cdr3_nt: TGTGCCAGCAGTAGGACAGGGGGCGGGCATAATTCACCCCTCCACTTT
d_call: TRBD1; j_call: TRBJ2-7; clone_size: NA; v_call: TRBV6-2/TRBV6-3; cdr3_aa: CASSYRGTGIDEQYF; cdr3_nt: TGTGCCAGCAGTTACCGGGGGACAGGGATCGACGAGCAGTACTTC
d_call: NA; j_call: TRBJ2-1; clone_size: NA; v_call: TRBV5-1; cdr3_aa: CASSPSGVKDEQFF; cdr3_nt: TGCGCCAGCAGCCCTTCTGGTGTTAAGGACGAGCAGTTCTTC
d_call: TRBD1; j_call: TRBJ2-2; clone_size: NA; v_call: TRBV6-5; cdr3_aa: CASRPGQVTGELFF; cdr3_nt: TGTGCCAGCAGACCCGGACAGGTCACCGGGGAGCTGTTTTTT
d_call: NA; j_call: TRBJ1-1; clone_size: few; v_call: TRBV6-5; cdr3_aa: CASSYSGYGYTEAFF; cdr3_nt: TGTGCCAGCAGTTACTCAGGGTATGGGTACACTGAAGCTTTCTTT
d_call: NA; j_call: TRBJ1-1; clone_size: NA; v_call: TRBV28; cdr3_aa: CASPDTRTGEAFF; cdr3_nt: TGTGCCAGCCCTGACACCCGAACAGGTGAAGCTTTCTTT
d_call: TRBD2; j_call: TRBJ2-5; clone_size: NA; v_call: TRBV5-1; cdr3_aa: CASSFGLAGQETQYF; cdr3_nt: TGCGCCAGCAGCTTTGGACTAGCGGGGCAAGAGACCCAGTACTTC
d_call: NA; j_call: TRBJ2-7; clone_size: NA; v_call: TRBV7-8; cdr3_aa: CASSPGLLYEQYF; cdr3_nt: TGTGCCAGCAGCCCTGGACTGCTGTACGAGCAGTACTTC
d_call: TRBD1; j_call: TRBJ1-1; clone_size: NA; v_call: TRBV30; cdr3_aa: CAWSVIQGGTEAFF; cdr3_nt: TGTGCCTGGAGTGTAATACAGGGGGGCACTGAAGCTTTCTTT
d_call: NA; j_call: TRBJ1-3; clone_size: NA; v_call: TRBV28; cdr3_aa: CASRQGGPLSGNTIYF; cdr3_nt: TGTGCCAGCAGACAAGGAGGTCCCCTCTCTGGAAACACCATATATTTT
d_call: TRBD1; j_call: TRBJ1-2; clone_size: NA; v_call: TRBV3-1/TRBV3-2; cdr3_aa: CASSAPGQQLYGYTF; cdr3_nt: TGTGCCAGCAGCGCACCGGGACAGCAACTCTATGGCTACACCTTC
d_call: TRBD2; j_call: TRBJ2-2; clone_size: NA; v_call: TRBV14; cdr3_aa: CASSQYGGRGVGELFF; cdr3_nt: TGTGCCAGCAGCCAATACGGCGGGAGAGGGGTCGGGGAGCTGTTTTTT
d_call: TRBD1; j_call: TRBJ1-3; clone_size: NA; v_call: TRBV6-4; cdr3_aa: CASSVTQGTPSGNTIYF; cdr3_nt: TGTGCCAGCAGTGTAACACAGGGGACACCCTCTGGAAACACCATATATTTT
d_call: TRBD1; j_call: TRBJ2-7; clone_size: NA; v_call: TRBV6-2/TRBV6-3; cdr3_aa: CASSYPPGQGYEQYF; cdr3_nt: TGTGCCAGCAGTTACCCGCCGGGACAGGGGTACGAGCAGTACTTC
d_call: NA; j_call: TRBJ1-1; clone_size: NA; v_call: TRBV9; cdr3_aa: CASSARLAGDTEAFF; cdr3_nt: TGTGCCAGCAGCGCGCGTCTGGCGGGGGACACTGAAGCTTTCTTT
d_call: NA; j_call: TRBJ1-4; clone_size: NA; v_call: TRBV5-1; cdr3_aa: CASSRDNNNEKLFF; cdr3_nt: TGCGCCAGCAGCCGCGATAATAATAATGAAAAACTGTTTTTT
d_call: NA; j_call: TRBJ2-7; clone_size: NA; v_call: TRBV5-6; cdr3_aa: CASTTPGQDYEQYF; cdr3_nt: TGTGCCAGCACGACCCCCGGGCAGGACTACGAGCAGTACTTC
d_call: NA; j_call: TRBJ2-3; clone_size: NA; v_call: TRBV5-1; cdr3_aa: CASSLASDTQYF; cdr3_nt: TGCGCCAGCAGCTTAGCCTCAGATACGCAGTATTTT
d_call: TRBD2; j_call: TRBJ2-1; clone_size: NA; v_call: TRBV19; cdr3_aa: CASSLSGGTYNEQFF; cdr3_nt: TGTGCCAGTAGCCTTAGCGGGGGGACCTACAATGAGCAGTTCTTC
d_call: NA; j_call: TRBJ2-7; clone_size: NA; v_call: TRBV20-1; cdr3_aa: CSARSGHEQYF; cdr3_nt: TGCAGTGCTAGATCGGGCCACGAGCAGTACTTC
d_call: NA; j_call: TRBJ1-4; clone_size: NA; v_call: TRBV5-1; cdr3_aa: CASSLAGQEKLFF; cdr3_nt: TGCGCCAGCAGCTTGGCCGGACAGGAAAAACTGTTTTTT
d_call: NA; j_call: TRBJ2-1; clone_size: NA; v_call: TRBV24-1; cdr3_aa: CATSQTTSRGNEQFF; cdr3_nt: TGTGCCACCAGCCAAACGACTAGCAGGGGCAATGAGCAGTTCTTC
d_call: NA; j_call: TRBJ1-4; clone_size: NA; v_call: TRBV6-5; cdr3_aa: CASRGRSGEKLFF; cdr3_nt: TGTGCCAGCAGGGGACGATCTGGCGAAAAACTGTTTTTT
d_call: NA; j_call: TRBJ1-2; clone_size: NA; v_call: TRBV27; cdr3_aa: CASSFIDPPYGYTF; cdr3_nt: TGTGCCAGCAGTTTTATTGACCCGCCATATGGCTACACCTTC
d_call: TRBD1; j_call: TRBJ1-6; clone_size: NA; v_call: TRBV28; cdr3_aa: CASSFGTGRNSPLHF; cdr3_nt: TGTGCCAGCAGTTTCGGGACAGGGCGTAATTCACCCCTCCACTTT
d_call: TRBD2; j_call: TRBJ2-5; clone_size: NA; v_call: TRBV5-4; cdr3_aa: CASSFRGGRSETQYF; cdr3_nt: TGTGCCAGCAGCTTTCGGGGGGGCCGATCAGAGACCCAGTACTTC
d_call: NA; j_call: TRBJ2-1; clone_size: NA; v_call: TRBV11-3; cdr3_aa: CASSLDTGFSNEQFF; cdr3_nt: TGTGCCAGCAGCTTAGATACGGGTTTTAGCAATGAGCAGTTCTTC
d_call: NA; j_call: TRBJ2-7; clone_size: once; v_call: TRBV27; cdr3_aa: CASSFKWQPISYEQYF; cdr3_nt: TGTGCCAGCAGTTTCAAGTGGCAGCCGATCTCCTACGAGCAGTACTTC
d_call: TRBD1; j_call: TRBJ1-1; clone_size: few; v_call: TRBV19; cdr3_aa: CASSIAGTGITEAFF; cdr3_nt: TGTGCCAGTAGTATAGCCGGGACAGGTATCACTGAAGCTTTCTTT
d_call: NA; j_call: TRBJ1-1; clone_size: NA; v_call: TRBV30; cdr3_aa: CAWSDLGQGNTEAFF; cdr3_nt: TGTGCCTGGAGTGATTTAGGCCAGGGGAACACTGAAGCTTTCTTT
d_call: TRBD2; j_call: TRBJ2-3; clone_size: NA; v_call: TRBV27; cdr3_aa: CASRRALGGMQYF; cdr3_nt: TGTGCCAGCAGGCGGGCCCTCGGGGGGATGCAGTATTTT
d_call: NA; j_call: TRBJ2-3; clone_size: NA; v_call: TRBV7-9; cdr3_aa: CASSPDADTQYF; cdr3_nt: TGTGCCAGCAGCCCTGATGCAGATACGCAGTATTTT
d_call: TRBD1; j_call: TRBJ2-2; clone_size: once; v_call: TRBV5-6; cdr3_aa: CASRGRGGPNTGELFF; cdr3_nt: TGTGCCAGCAGGGGGCGAGGGGGCCCGAACACCGGGGAGCTGTTTTTT
d_call: NA; j_call: TRBJ2-6; clone_size: NA; v_call: TRBV7-3; cdr3_aa: CASSLKAGPGANVLTF; cdr3_nt: TGTGCCAGCAGCTTAAAAGCAGGGCCTGGGGCCAACGTCCTGACTTTC
d_call: NA; j_call: TRBJ1-1; clone_size: NA; v_call: TRBV5-1; cdr3_aa: CASSLDSYTEAFF; cdr3_nt: TGCGCCAGCAGCCTGGACAGCTACACTGAAGCTTTCTTT
d_call: NA; j_call: TRBJ1-5; clone_size: few; v_call: TRBV6-5; cdr3_aa: CASSYNSGSQPQHF; cdr3_nt: TGTGCCAGCAGTTACAACTCGGGGAGTCAGCCCCAGCATTTT
d_call: TRBD1; j_call: TRBJ2-2; clone_size: NA; v_call: TRBV9; cdr3_aa: CASSARGQAGELFF; cdr3_nt: TGTGCCAGCAGCGCCAGAGGACAGGCCGGGGAGCTGTTTTTT
d_call: NA; j_call: TRBJ2-1; clone_size: NA; v_call: TRBV12-3/TRBV12-4; cdr3_aa: CASSLSHEQFF; cdr3_nt: TGTGCCAGCAGTTTATCCCATGAGCAGTTCTTC
d_call: NA; j_call: TRBJ1-2; clone_size: NA; v_call: TRBV5-1; cdr3_aa: CASSLAGYGYTF; cdr3_nt: TGCGCCAGCAGCTTGGCTGGCTATGGCTACACCTTC
d_call: NA; j_call: TRBJ1-2; clone_size: NA; v_call: TRBV9; cdr3_aa: CASSEGVLDSGYTF; cdr3_nt: TGTGCCAGCAGCGAAGGGGTTTTGGACTCTGGCTACACCTTC
d_call: TRBD1; j_call: TRBJ1-5; clone_size: once; v_call: TRBV5-6; cdr3_aa: CASSRTGDNQPQHF; cdr3_nt: TGTGCCAGCAGCCGGACAGGGGACAATCAGCCCCAGCATTTT
d_call: TRBD1; j_call: TRBJ2-1; clone_size: NA; v_call: TRBV4-2; cdr3_aa: CASSQTGTGGEWMYNEQFF; cdr3_nt: TGTGCCAGCAGCCAAACCGGGACAGGGGGCGAGTGGATGTACAATGAGCAGTTCTTC
d_call: NA; j_call: TRBJ2-2; clone_size: NA; v_call: TRBV20-1; cdr3_aa: CSASLNPGNTGELFF; cdr3_nt: TGCAGTGCTAGTCTTAATCCAGGGAACACCGGGGAGCTGTTTTTT
d_call: NA; j_call: TRBJ2-7; clone_size: few; v_call: TRBV20-1; cdr3_aa: CSASTAVEQYF; cdr3_nt: TGCAGTGCATCTACGGCGGTCGAGCAGTACTTC
d_call: NA; j_call: TRBJ1-1; clone_size: NA; v_call: TRBV3-1/TRBV3-2; cdr3_aa: CASSHGGNTEAFF; cdr3_nt: TGTGCCAGCAGCCACGGGGGAAACACTGAAGCTTTCTTT
d_call: NA; j_call: TRBJ1-6; clone_size: NA; v_call: TRBV7-8; cdr3_aa: CASSLAGYNSPLHF; cdr3_nt: TGTGCCAGCAGCTTAGCAGGTTATAATTCACCCCTCCACTTT
d_call: TRBD2; j_call: TRBJ2-2; clone_size: NA; v_call: TRBV11-3; cdr3_aa: CASSLLSGIGTGELFF; cdr3_nt: TGTGCCAGCAGCTTGTTAAGCGGGATAGGCACCGGGGAGCTGTTTTTT
d_call: NA; j_call: TRBJ1-2; clone_size: once; v_call: TRBV4-2; cdr3_aa: CASSRGEHGYTF; cdr3_nt: TGTGCCAGCAGCCGGGGGGAACATGGCTACACCTTC
d_call: NA; j_call: TRBJ1-6; clone_size: NA; v_call: TRBV6-5; cdr3_aa: CASSLGRPNSPLHF; cdr3_nt: TGTGCCAGCAGTTTGGGCCGGCCCAATTCACCCCTCCACTTT
d_call: TRBD1; j_call: TRBJ1-5; clone_size: NA; v_call: TRBV11-2; cdr3_aa: CASSPGQGGNQPQHF; cdr3_nt: TGTGCCAGCAGCCCCGGACAGGGGGGCAATCAGCCCCAGCATTTT
d_call: NA; j_call: TRBJ2-2; clone_size: NA; v_call: TRBV2; cdr3_aa: CASSESFLPGELFF; cdr3_nt: TGTGCCAGCAGTGAATCGTTTCTTCCCGGGGAGCTGTTTTTT